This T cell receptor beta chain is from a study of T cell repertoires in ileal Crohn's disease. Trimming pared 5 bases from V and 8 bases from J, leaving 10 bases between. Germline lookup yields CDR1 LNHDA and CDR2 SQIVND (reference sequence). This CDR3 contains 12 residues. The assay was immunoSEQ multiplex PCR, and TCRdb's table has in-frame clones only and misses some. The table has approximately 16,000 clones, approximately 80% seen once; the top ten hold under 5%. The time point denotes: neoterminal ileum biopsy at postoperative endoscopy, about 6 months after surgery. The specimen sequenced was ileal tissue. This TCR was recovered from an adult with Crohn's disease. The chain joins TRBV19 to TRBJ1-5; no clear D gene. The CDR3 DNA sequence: TGTGCCAGTAGTCACCGGGCTAAGCCCCAGCATTTT. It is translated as CASSHRAKPQHF.